Shown below are 4 T cell receptor beta chains from a single sample sequenced in a study of T cell responses to AZD1222 COVID-19 vaccine. Only in-frame clones appear in the TCRdb table, and some are missing; sequencing was by immunoSEQ multiplex PCR. The sample shows more than 100,000 clones, approximately 88% of them seen only once. The specimen comprised peripheral blood, sampled on day 0 of AZD1222 vaccination. The receptors stem from an adult in good health.

In regard to this clone: In the same sample, other DNA sequences code for this CDR3. The chain has TRBV12-3 or TRBV12-4 and TRBJ1-2; no firm D call. The CDR3 runs to 13 residues. Trimming shortened V by 6 bases and J by 2 bases, and 10 bases separated the two germline ends. The CDR3 DNA reads TGTGCCAGCAGATCCACGGGGAACTATGGCTACACCTTC. This gives the protein CASRSTGNYGYTF.

The chain is built from TRBV19 and TRBJ2-1; no firm D call. Germline CDR1 is LNHDA and CDR2 is SQIVND (reference sequence). This CDR3 has 13 amino acids. With 5 bases removed from V and 6 bases from J, the gap between germline ends came to 11 bases. The CDR3 DNA sequence: TGTGCCAGTAGTCCCCTCCTAAGCAATGAGCAGTTCTTC. Protein product: CASSPLLSNEQFF.

The gene calls are TRBV5-1 and TRBJ1-3; no clear D. CDR1 is SGHRS, CDR2 YFSETQ, per germline. V gave up 2 bases and J gave up 2 bases, with 11 bases separating them. The length of the CDR3 is 15 residues. The CDR3: CASSLDGMTGNTIYF. CDR3 DNA sequence: TGCGCCAGCAGCTTAGATGGAATGACTGGAAACACCATATATTTT.

The CDR3 loop is CASSEQGMHGYTF. The DNA of the CDR3 is TGTGCCAGCAGCGAACAGGGTATGCATGGCTACACCTTC. The chain links TRBV9 to TRBJ1-2; possibly TRBD1 for D (6 bases). Germline lookup yields CDR1 SGDLS and CDR2 YYNGEE. The length of the CDR3 is 13 residues. Trimming shortened V by 3 bases and J by 6 bases, and 12 bases separated the two germline ends.